The 9 T cell receptor beta chains reported below all come from one sample, sequenced in a study of identical twins. TCRdb itself ran the 5' RACE reads through MiXCR, one entry per CDR3 protein. The table has about 240,000 distinct CDR3 sequences, 7.5% seen once. In addition, the sample was reused for a study of yellow fever vaccine responses in identical twins.

The specimen was CD8+ T cells sorted from blood. The receptors originated from a woman under 30 in good health.

V and J are TRBV7-2 and TRBJ1-2, with D possibly TRBD1 on 6 matching bases. This CDR3 has 15 residues. CDR1 SGHTA and CDR2 FQGNSA come from the germline V gene. V lost 1 base, J lost 6 bases, and 15 bases lay in between. The CDR3 loop is CASSLEDSVRDGYTF. The CDR3 DNA is TGTGCCAGCAGCTTAGAGGACAGTGTAAGAGATGGCTACACCTTC.

The gene calls are TRBV20-1 and TRBJ2-1; D uncertain. The CDR3 sequence is 10 residues long. V lost 4 bases, J lost 8 bases, and 6 bases lay in between. Germline CDR1 is DFQATT and CDR2 is SNEGSKA (reference sequence). This CDR3 is CSAKEDEQFF. The DNA for the CDR3 is TGCAGTGCTAAAGAGGATGAGCAGTTCTTC.

The chain combines TRBV11-1 with TRBJ2-1; TRBD2 agrees at 12 bases. Per germline, CDR1 SGHAT and CDR2 FQDESV (reference sequence). The CDR3 loop spans 19 amino acids. Germline trimming cut 5 bases from V and 6 bases from J; bases unmatched to any gene: 17. Here the CDR3 DNA reads TGTGCCAGCAGCCGACCCACAGACCAGACTAGCGGGAGAATCAATGAGCAGTTCTTC. Translation: CASSRPTDQTSGRINEQFF.

This clonotype occurred many times. V usage is TRBV12-3 or TRBV12-4 and J usage is TRBJ2-7, with D hard to call. V gave up 3 bases and J gave up 1 base, with 10 bases separating them. The CDR3 totals 14 residues. The CDR3 nucleotides read TGTGCCAGCAGTTTCCACCGGGCATCCTACGAGCAGTACTTC. Protein sequence: CASSFHRASYEQYF.

This chain links TRBV9 with TRBJ2-1, with unresolved D. The germline V and J ends were trimmed by 2 bases and 8 bases, with 17 bases remaining between them. CDR3 length: 15 amino acids. The germline V gene has CDR1 SGDLS and CDR2 YYNGEE. The CDR3, as DNA: TGTGCCAGCAGCGTGTACTCTTACCTACCGCATGAGCAGTTCTTC. This encodes CASSVYSYLPHEQFF.

The gene calls are TRBV18 and TRBJ2-6; the match to TRBD1 covers 7 bases. V gave up 4 bases and J gave up 0 bases; unmatched junction bases: 6. This CDR3 is built from 17 residues. Per the germline V gene, CDR1 is KGHSH and CDR2 is LQKENI. The CDR3 loop is CASSLTGTASGANVLTF. The CDR3 DNA reads as TGTGCCAGCTCACTAACCGGGACAGCCTCTGGGGCCAACGTCCTGACTTTC.

This clonotype was seen many times. The chain links TRBV7-9 to TRBJ2-3, with D unresolved. V lost 5 bases and J lost 5, with 5 bases in between. In germline, CDR1 is SEHNR, CDR2 FQNEAQ (reference sequence). This CDR3 is built from 11 residues. CDR3 loop: CASSERDTQYF. CDR3 coding DNA: TGTGCCAGCAGCGAACGAGATACGCAGTATTTT.

This sequence joins TRBV5-5 and TRBJ2-7, with no clear D. Germline V gene sequence: CDR1 SGHKS, CDR2 YYEKEE (reference sequence). This CDR3 spans 14 amino acids. The V end was cut by 2 bases, the J end by 3 bases, with 12 bases between. CDR3 region: CASSFSVRCYEQYF. The CDR3 DNA reads as TGTGCCAGCAGCTTTTCGGTCCGCTGCTACGAGCAGTACTTC.

This clonotype occurred many times. The chain joins TRBV12-3 or TRBV12-4 to TRBJ2-7; D call uncertain. This CDR3 comprises 12 residues. V lost 3 bases and J 2 bases, leaving 5 bases between the germline ends. For the CDR3, the DNA is TGTGCCAGCAGTTTTACGGCCTACGAGCAGTACTTC. Translating gives CASSFTAYEQYF.